The 4 T cell receptor beta chains below come from one sample, sequenced in a study of blood T cell repertoires in COVID-19. TCRdb's copy holds only in-frame clones and misses some; the assay was immunoSEQ multiplex PCR. The top ten clones hold around an eighth of a sample with roughly 190,000 clones, about 88% of them seen once. The specimen was peripheral blood. Receptor source: a man aged 25 to 40 with active or convalescent COVID-19.

This clone was counted a single time. V usage is TRBV7-3 and J usage is TRBJ2-1; a possible D gene is TRBD1 (6 bases). The CDR3 is 15 residues long. V lost 2 bases and J 0 bases, leaving 8 bases between the germline ends. The germline CDR1 and CDR2 sequences are SGHTA and FQGTGA. The CDR3 DNA follows: TGTGCCAGCAGCTTAGAACAGGGCTCCTACAATGAGCAGTTCTTC. It specifies CASSLEQGSYNEQFF.

V usage is TRBV4-1 and J usage is TRBJ1-4, with a weak D call TRBD1 (6 bases). The germline V and J ends were trimmed by 0 bases and 8 bases, with 16 bases remaining between them. The CDR3 consists of 16 residues. CDR1 and CDR2 from the germline V gene are MGHRA and YSYEKL. The CDR3 bases are TGCGCCAGCAGCCAAGATTTAGGGGGATTGAGGGAAAAACTGTTTTTT. The encoded protein is CASSQDLGGLREKLFF.

The V call is TRBV10-3, the J call TRBJ1-6; D possibly corresponds to TRBD1 (6 bases). V lost 3 bases to trimming and J lost 7 bases, with 10 bases between them. CDR3 length: 14 amino acids. CDR1 is ENHRY, CDR2 SYGVKD, per germline. This CDR3 is CAISEQQGNSPLHF. DNA for the CDR3: TGTGCCATCAGTGAACAGCAGGGGAATTCACCCCTCCACTTT.

This clone has only a few counts. The chain couples TRBV18 to TRBJ1-1; possibly TRBD1 for D (5 bases). Trimming left V 4 bases short and J 3 bases short, with 9 bases between. Germline lookup yields CDR1 KGHSH and CDR2 LQKENI. The CDR3 sequence is 13 residues long. In DNA, the CDR3 is TGTGCCAGCTCACAGGGGATGGACACTGAAGCTTTCTTT. Translating it yields CASSQGMDTEAFF.